A single sample is the source of the 17 T cell receptor beta chains below, sequenced in a study of graft-versus-host responses after intestinal transplantation. Antigens of these TCRs are unknown. Here immunoSEQ multiplex PCR was the method, and the copy in TCRdb shows in-frame clones only, minus some. The sample consists of tens of thousands of clones, around 92% of them appearing once. The sequencing here drew on unstimulated CD8+ T cells sorted from spleen or lymph node cells, taken before intestinal transplant. Source of these receptors: a human donor who received an intestinal transplant.

The rearrangement links TRBV28 to TRBJ2-1; 7 nucleotides agree with TRBD1. CDR3 length: 14 amino acids. Germline lookup yields CDR1 MDHEN and CDR2 SYDVKM. V was pared by 4 bases and J by 3 bases, with 3 bases of the junction left unmatched. The CDR3 bases are TGTGCCAGCAGTTCCCGGACAGGCTACAATGAGCAGTTCTTC. Translating it yields CASSSRTGYNEQFF.

This sequence joins TRBV9 and TRBJ2-3; TRBD2 matches 9 bases. This CDR3 comprises 18 residues. Germline CDR1 and CDR2: SGDLS and YYNGEE. The trim removed 0 bases at V and 4 bases at J, leaving 12 bases unmatched. This chain's CDR3 is CASSVESQGLARADTQYF. The CDR3 nucleotides read TGTGCCAGCAGCGTAGAGTCCCAGGGACTAGCAAGGGCAGATACGCAGTATTTT.

The chain is built from TRBV2 and TRBJ2-2; the match to TRBD2 covers 11 bases. V trimming: 3 bases; J trimming: 2 bases; junction bases outside the gene matches: 8. Germline V gives CDR1 SNHLY, CDR2 FYNNEI. This CDR3 is built from 18 residues. The CDR3: CASSDDLAGGLNTGELFF. The CDR3 coding sequence is TGTGCCAGCAGTGATGATCTAGCGGGAGGACTAAACACCGGGGAGCTGTTTTTT.

This clone was observed a few times. The chain is built from TRBV4-1 and TRBJ2-1; TRBD1 might be the D (6 bases). Between the trimmed V and J ends, which lost 5 bases and 13 bases, there was a span of 15 bases. Germline V gene sequence: CDR1 MGHRA, CDR2 YSYEKL. The CDR3 covers 12 residues. The CDR3 loop reads CASSDSGHAQFF. CDR3 coding DNA: TGCGCCAGCAGCGATTCGGGACACGCTCAGTTCTTC.

J is TRBJ1-2 and V is TRBV15, with a tentative D call TRBD1 (5 bases). Germline V gives CDR1 LNHNV, CDR2 YYDKDF (reference sequence). The CDR3 loop spans 12 amino acids. Trimming pared 4 bases from V and 7 bases from J, leaving 10 bases between. The CDR3 here is CATSTEGVGYTF. In DNA, the CDR3 is TGTGCCACCAGCACCGAAGGGGTTGGCTACACCTTC.

The chain couples TRBV12-5 to TRBJ2-2; a weak D match, TRBD2 (7 bases). Germline CDR1 and CDR2: LGHNT and FRNRAP. V was pared by 7 bases and J by 2 bases, with 23 bases between. This CDR3 has 18 amino acids. The CDR3 region has the DNA TGTGCTAGTGCCAATTCGTTCGGGGGGCGGGTAAACACCGGGGAGCTGTTTTTT. Translation: CASANSFGGRVNTGELFF.

The rearrangement joins TRBV11-2 to TRBJ2-7, with D maybe TRBD2 (5 bases). Germline V gene lookup returns CDR1 SGHAT and CDR2 FQNNGV. V was shortened by 5 bases and J by 5 bases, with 22 bases between the two germline ends. CDR3 length: 16 residues. CDR3 nucleotides: TGTGCCAGCAGCACTAACCCCCAGGAGGTGGGGAACGAGCAGTACTTC. Translation gives CASSTNPQEVGNEQYF.

The V and J genes are TRBV4-2 and TRBJ2-2, with 13 bases lining up with TRBD2. V lost 8 bases and J lost 2; bases outside the gene matches: 11. The germline V gene encodes CDR1 LGHNA and CDR2 YNFKEQ. CDR3 size: 18 residues. The chain's CDR3 is CASHRGTSGELNTGELFF. In nucleotides, the CDR3 is TGTGCCAGCCACCGGGGGACTAGCGGGGAACTAAACACCGGGGAGCTGTTTTTT.

CDR3 DNA sequence: TGTGCCAGCAGTGACAGCCAGGACAGGGCCGATGGCTACACCTTC. Protein sequence: CASSDSQDRADGYTF. This sequence joins TRBV6-1 and TRBJ1-2, with TRBD1 matching 8 bases. V shed 3 bases and J 6 bases; nucleotides not matched to a gene: 9. Germline loops: CDR1 MNHNS, CDR2 SASEGT. This CDR3 contains 15 residues.

The chain has TRBV7-9 and TRBJ1-1; D not certain. The CDR3 is 15 amino acids. The V and J ends lost 5 bases and 11 bases respectively, with 24 bases between them. The germline V gene encodes CDR1 SEHNR and CDR2 FQNEAQ (reference sequence). The CDR3 sequence is CASSIQPGGGTLAFF. As DNA, the CDR3 is TGTGCCAGCAGCATACAACCCGGAGGAGGCACTCTTGCTTTCTTT.

J is TRBJ1-5 and V is TRBV27; D gene unclear. Trimming left V 2 bases short and J 7 bases short, with 9 bases between. Germline CDR1 is MNHEY and CDR2 is SMNVEV (reference sequence). CDR3 size: 13 residues. This chain's CDR3 is CASSLEGWQPQHF. CDR3 sequence (DNA): TGTGCCAGCAGTTTAGAGGGTTGGCAGCCCCAGCATTTT.

The chain joins TRBV11-2 to TRBJ2-7; possibly TRBD2 for D (5 bases). With 3 bases removed from V and 3 bases from J, the gap between germline ends came to 15 bases. CDR3 length: 15 amino acids. Germline CDR1 SGHAT, CDR2 FQNNGV. The CDR3 loop is CASSLEGRVFYEQYF. The CDR3 region has the DNA TGTGCCAGCAGCTTGGAAGGGCGGGTTTTCTACGAGCAGTACTTC.

The rearrangement joins TRBV2 to TRBJ2-7, with D perhaps TRBD2 (6 bases). The CDR3 covers 17 residues. V lost 6 bases and J lost 4, with 25 bases in between. Germline CDR1 is SNHLY and CDR2 is FYNNEI. CDR3 in DNA: TGTGCCAGCAGGATGCCTCGGGACGGGGGATCAAATTACGAGCAGTACTTC. Protein sequence: CASRMPRDGGSNYEQYF.

This clone was counted only a few times. The rearrangement joins TRBV6-6 to TRBJ2-7; TRBD1 agrees at 8 bases. Unmatched junction bases numbered 9, after V lost 6 bases and J lost 5 bases. Per the germline V gene, CDR1 is MNHNY and CDR2 is SVGAGI (reference sequence). The CDR3 spans 14 residues. The DNA for the CDR3 is TGTGCCAGCAGCTGGACAGGGAGCGAGAACGAGCAGTACTTC. Its translation: CASSWTGSENEQYF.

This chain uses TRBV15 with TRBJ2-5; TRBD1 matches at 9 bases. With V trimmed by 3 bases and J by 4 bases, 3 bases remained unmatched. CDR3 length equals 14 residues. CDR1 is LNHNV and CDR2 is YYDKDF in the germline V gene (reference sequence). Written as DNA, the CDR3 is TGTGCCACCAGCAGCGGGACAGGGTTAGAGACCCAGTACTTC. It is translated as CATSSGTGLETQYF.

The chain carries TRBV7-8 and TRBJ1-5; D is perhaps TRBD1 (6 bases). CDR1 and CDR2 from the germline V gene are SGHVS and FQNEAQ. The CDR3 spans 16 residues. The V end was cut by 0 bases, the J end by 1 base, with 10 bases between. The CDR3 bases are TGTGCCAGCAGCTTAGCCCCCGGGACAAGCAATCAGCCCCAGCATTTT. This encodes CASSLAPGTSNQPQHF.

The rearrangement links TRBV21-1 to TRBJ2-7; TRBD2 is the table's D call and was not checked against the DNA. TRBV21-1 is tagged as a pseudogene. The CDR3 sequence is 16 residues long. CDR3 protein: CASSPEPLAGGNEQYF. The CDR3 DNA is TGTGCCAGCAGCCCCGAACCGCTAGCGGGAGGAAACGAGCAGTACTTC.